This T cell receptor beta chain appears in the sequencing data of a study of PD-1 blockade in mismatch repair-deficient tumors. Clones were sequenced by immunoSEQ multiplex PCR, and TCRdb holds only the in-frame ones, with some missing. This sample has approximately 23,000 clones, with about four fifths found just once. The ends lost 10 bases at V and 0 bases at J; junction bases unmatched: 5. Germline CDR1 and CDR2: SNHLY and FYNNEI. The CDR3 is 14 amino acids. This receptor was identified in an adult with mismatch repair-deficient cancer. The chain combines TRBV2 with TRBJ1-3, with 8 bases aligning to TRBD1. The material was PBMCs, obtained before pembrolizumab treatment. The CDR3 DNA reads as TGTGCCACCGGGACAGGAAACTCTGGAAACACCATATATTTT. Amino acids: CATGTGNSGNTIYF.